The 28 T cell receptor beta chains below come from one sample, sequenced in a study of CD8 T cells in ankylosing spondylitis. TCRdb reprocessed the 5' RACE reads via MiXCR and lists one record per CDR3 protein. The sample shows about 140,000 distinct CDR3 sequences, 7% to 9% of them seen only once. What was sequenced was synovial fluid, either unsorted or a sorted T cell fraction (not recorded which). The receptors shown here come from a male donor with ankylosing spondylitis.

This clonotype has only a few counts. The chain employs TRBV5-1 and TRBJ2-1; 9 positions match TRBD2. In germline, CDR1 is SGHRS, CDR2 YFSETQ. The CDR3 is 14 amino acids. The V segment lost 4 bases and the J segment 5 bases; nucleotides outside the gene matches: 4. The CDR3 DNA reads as TGCGCCAGCAGCCGACTAGCGGTCCACAATGAGCAGTTCTTC. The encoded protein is CASSRLAVHNEQFF.

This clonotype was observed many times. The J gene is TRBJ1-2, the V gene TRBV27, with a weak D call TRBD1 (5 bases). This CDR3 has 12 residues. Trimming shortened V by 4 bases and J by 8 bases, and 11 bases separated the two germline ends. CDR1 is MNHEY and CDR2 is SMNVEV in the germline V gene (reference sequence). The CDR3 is CASSSGNSGYTF. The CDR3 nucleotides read TGTGCCAGCAGTTCAGGGAATTCGGGCTACACCTTC.

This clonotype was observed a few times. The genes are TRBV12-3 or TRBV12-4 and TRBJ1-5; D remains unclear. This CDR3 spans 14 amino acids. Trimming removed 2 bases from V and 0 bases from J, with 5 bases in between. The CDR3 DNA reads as TGTGCCAGCAGTTTAACTCATAGCAATCAGCCCCAGCATTTT. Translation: CASSLTHSNQPQHF.

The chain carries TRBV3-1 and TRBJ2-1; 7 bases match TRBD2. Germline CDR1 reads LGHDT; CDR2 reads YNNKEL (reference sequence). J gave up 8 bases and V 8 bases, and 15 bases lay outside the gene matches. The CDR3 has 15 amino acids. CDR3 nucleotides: TGTGCCAGCGAAAGCGGGAAGGGTTTCAGGGATGAGCAGTTCTTC. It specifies CASESGKGFRDEQFF.

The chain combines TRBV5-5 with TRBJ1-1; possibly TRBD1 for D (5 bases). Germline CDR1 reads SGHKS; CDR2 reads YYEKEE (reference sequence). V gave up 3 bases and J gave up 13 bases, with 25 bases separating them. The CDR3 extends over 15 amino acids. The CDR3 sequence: CASSWGNRGLRSDFF. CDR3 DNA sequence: TGTGCCAGCAGCTGGGGGAACCGGGGCCTACGAAGCGATTTCTTT. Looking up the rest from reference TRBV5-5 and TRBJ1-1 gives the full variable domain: DAGVTQSPTHLIKTRGQQVTLRCSPISGHKSVSWYQQVLGQGPQFIFQYYEKEERGRGNFPDRFSARQFPNYSSELNVNALLLGDSALYLCASSWGNRGLRSDFFGQGTRLTVV.

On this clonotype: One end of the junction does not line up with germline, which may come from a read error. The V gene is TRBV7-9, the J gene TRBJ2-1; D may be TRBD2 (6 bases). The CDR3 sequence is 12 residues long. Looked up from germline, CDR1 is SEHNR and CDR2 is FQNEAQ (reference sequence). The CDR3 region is CASSLTGDPGVF. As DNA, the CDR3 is TGTGCCAGCAGCCTCACGGGAGACCCGGGGGTCTTC.

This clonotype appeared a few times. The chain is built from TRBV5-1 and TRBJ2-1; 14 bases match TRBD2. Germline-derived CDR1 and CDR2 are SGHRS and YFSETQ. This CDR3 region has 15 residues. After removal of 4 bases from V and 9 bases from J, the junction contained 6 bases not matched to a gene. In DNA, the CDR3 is TGCGCCAGCAGCCCCGGACTAGCGGGAGGTACTGAGCAGTTCTTC. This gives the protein CASSPGLAGGTEQFF.

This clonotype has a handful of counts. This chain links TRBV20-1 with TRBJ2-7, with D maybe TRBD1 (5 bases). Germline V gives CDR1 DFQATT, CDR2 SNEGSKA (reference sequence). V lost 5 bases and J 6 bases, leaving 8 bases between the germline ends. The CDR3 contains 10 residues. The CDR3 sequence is CSAARVEQYF. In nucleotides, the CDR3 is TGCAGTGCTGCCAGGGTCGAGCAGTACTTC.

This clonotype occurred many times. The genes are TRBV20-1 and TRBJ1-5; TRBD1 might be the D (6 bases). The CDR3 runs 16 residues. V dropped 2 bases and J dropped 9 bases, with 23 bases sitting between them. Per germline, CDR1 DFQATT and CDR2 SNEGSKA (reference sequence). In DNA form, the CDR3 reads TGCAGTGCTAGATTGCCCGGCAGGGGTGATCTTTCGCCCCAGCATTTT. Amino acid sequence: CSARLPGRGDLSPQHF.

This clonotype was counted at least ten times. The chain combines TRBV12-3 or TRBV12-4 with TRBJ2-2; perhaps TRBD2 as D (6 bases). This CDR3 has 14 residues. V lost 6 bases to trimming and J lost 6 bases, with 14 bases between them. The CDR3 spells CASREAGPPGELFF. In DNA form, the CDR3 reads TGTGCCAGCAGGGAGGCGGGACCTCCCGGGGAGCTGTTTTTT.

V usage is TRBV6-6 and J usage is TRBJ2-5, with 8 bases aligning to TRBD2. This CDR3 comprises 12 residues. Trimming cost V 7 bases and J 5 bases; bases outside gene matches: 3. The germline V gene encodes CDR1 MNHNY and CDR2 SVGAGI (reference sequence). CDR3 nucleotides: TGTGCCAGCAAACTAGCGGAGGAGACCCAGTACTTC. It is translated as CASKLAEETQYF.

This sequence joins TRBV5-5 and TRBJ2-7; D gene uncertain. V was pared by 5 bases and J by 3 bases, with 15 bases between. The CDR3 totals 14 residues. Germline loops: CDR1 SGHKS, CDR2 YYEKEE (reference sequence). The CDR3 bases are TGTGCCAGCAGTCCAATGAGGCAATTCTACGAGCAGTACTTC. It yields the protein CASSPMRQFYEQYF.

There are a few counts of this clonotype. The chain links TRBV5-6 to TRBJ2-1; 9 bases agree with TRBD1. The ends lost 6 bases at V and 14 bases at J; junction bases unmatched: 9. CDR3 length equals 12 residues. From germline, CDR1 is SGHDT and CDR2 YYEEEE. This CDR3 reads CASTIGDREEFF. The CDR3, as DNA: TGTGCCAGCACCATTGGGGACAGGGAAGAGTTCTTC.

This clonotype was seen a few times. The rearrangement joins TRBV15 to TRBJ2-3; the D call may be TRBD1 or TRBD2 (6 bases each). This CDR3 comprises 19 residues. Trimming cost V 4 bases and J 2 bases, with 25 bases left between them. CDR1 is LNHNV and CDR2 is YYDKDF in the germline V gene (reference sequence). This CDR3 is CATSIYGGGPNSNTDTQYF. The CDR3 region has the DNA TGTGCCACCAGCATTTATGGAGGGGGACCTAATTCGAACACAGATACGCAGTATTTT.

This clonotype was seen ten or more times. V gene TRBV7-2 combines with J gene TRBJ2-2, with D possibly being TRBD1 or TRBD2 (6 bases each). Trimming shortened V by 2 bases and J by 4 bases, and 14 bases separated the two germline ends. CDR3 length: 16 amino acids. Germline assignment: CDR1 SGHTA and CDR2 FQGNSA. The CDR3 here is CASSLLGGGGTGELFF. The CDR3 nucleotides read TGTGCCAGCAGCTTATTAGGCGGAGGGGGCACCGGGGAGCTGTTTTTT.

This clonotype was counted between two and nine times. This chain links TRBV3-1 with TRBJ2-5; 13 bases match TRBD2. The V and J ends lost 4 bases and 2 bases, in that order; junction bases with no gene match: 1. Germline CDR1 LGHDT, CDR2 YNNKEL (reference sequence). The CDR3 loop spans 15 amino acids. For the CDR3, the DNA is TGTGCCAGCAGCCCGGGACTAGCGGGACAAGAGACCCAGTACTTC. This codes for CASSPGLAGQETQYF.

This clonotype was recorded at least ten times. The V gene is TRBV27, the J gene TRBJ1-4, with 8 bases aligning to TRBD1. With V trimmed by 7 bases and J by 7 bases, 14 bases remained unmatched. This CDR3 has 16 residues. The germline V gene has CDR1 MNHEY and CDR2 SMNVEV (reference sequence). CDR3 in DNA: TGTGCCAGCAAAAAGGGCCGACAGGGGAGGGGTGAAAAACTGTTTTTT. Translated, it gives CASKKGRQGRGEKLFF.

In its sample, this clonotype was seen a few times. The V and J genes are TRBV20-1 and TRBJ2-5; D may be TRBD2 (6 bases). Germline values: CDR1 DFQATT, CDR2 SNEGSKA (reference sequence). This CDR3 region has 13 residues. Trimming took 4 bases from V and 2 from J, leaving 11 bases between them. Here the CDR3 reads CSATRRGQETQYF. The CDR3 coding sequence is TGCAGTGCTACAAGGAGGGGTCAAGAGACCCAGTACTTC.

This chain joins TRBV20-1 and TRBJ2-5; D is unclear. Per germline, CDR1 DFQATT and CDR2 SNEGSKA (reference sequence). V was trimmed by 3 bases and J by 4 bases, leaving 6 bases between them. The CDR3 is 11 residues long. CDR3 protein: CSARNGETQYF. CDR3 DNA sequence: TGCAGTGCTAGGAACGGAGAGACCCAGTACTTC.

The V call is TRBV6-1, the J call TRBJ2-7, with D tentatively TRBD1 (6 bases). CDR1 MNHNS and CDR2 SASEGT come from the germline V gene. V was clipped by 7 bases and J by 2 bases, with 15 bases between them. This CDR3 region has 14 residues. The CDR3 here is CASTPLDRAYEQYF. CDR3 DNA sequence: TGTGCCAGCACCCCATTGGACAGAGCCTACGAGCAGTACTTC.

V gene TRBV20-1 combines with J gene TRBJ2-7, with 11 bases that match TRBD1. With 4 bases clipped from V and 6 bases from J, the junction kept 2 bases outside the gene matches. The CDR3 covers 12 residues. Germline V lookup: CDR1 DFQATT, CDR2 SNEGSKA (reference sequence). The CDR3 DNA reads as TGCAGTGCTAAAGGGACAGGGGGCGAGCAGTACTTC. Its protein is CSAKGTGGEQYF.

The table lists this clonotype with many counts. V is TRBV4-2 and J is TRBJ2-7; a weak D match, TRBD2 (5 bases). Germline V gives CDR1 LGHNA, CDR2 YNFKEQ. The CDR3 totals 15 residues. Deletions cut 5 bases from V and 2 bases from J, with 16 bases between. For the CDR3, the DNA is TGTGCCAGCAGCAAGGAGCTAAGGGAGACCTACGAGCAGTACTTC. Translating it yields CASSKELRETYEQYF.

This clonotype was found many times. DNA for the CDR3: TGTGCCAGCAGCCGGGACAGGGGCCCGAGCTCCTACAATGAGCAGTTCTTC. It codes for CASSRDRGPSSYNEQFF. The chain joins TRBV7-3 to TRBJ2-1, with 10 nucleotides matching TRBD1. The ends lost 5 bases at V and 0 bases at J; junction bases unmatched: 7. This CDR3 has 17 amino acids. The germline CDR1 and CDR2 sequences are SGHTA and FQGTGA.

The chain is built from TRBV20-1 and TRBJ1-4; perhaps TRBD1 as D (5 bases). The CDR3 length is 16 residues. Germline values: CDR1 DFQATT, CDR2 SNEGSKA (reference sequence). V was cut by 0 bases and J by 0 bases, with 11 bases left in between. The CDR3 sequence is CSARDLTGATNEKLFF. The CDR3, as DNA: TGCAGTGCTAGAGATCTAACGGGGGCAACTAATGAAAAACTGTTTTTT.

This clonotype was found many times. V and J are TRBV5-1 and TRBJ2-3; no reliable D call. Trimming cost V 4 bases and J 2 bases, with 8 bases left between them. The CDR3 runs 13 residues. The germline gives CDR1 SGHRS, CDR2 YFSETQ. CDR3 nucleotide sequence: TGCGCCAGCAGCCTACCCCCCACAGATACGCAGTATTTT. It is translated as CASSLPPTDTQYF.

As DNA, the CDR3 is TGCAGTGCCGGGGGCTACTCCTACAATGAGCAGTTCTTC. It is translated as CSAGGYSYNEQFF. The genes are TRBV20-1 and TRBJ2-1; either TRBD1 or TRBD2 may fit D (6 bases each). Germline V gives CDR1 DFQATT, CDR2 SNEGSKA (reference sequence). The ends were cut back, 6 bases at V and 0 bases at J, with 9 bases in the middle. The CDR3 covers 13 residues.

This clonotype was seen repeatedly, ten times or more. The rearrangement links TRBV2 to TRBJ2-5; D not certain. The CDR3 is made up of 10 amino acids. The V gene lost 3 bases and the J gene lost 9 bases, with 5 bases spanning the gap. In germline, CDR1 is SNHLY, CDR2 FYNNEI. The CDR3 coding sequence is TGTGCCAGCAGTGACTACGCCCAGTACTTC. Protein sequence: CASSDYAQYF.

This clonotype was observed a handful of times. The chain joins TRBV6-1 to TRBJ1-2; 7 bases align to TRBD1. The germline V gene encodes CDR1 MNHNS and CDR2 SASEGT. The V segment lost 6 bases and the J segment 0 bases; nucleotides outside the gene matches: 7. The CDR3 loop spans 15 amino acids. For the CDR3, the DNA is TGTGCCAGCAGACACCGACAGGGCCCTAACTATGGCTACACCTTC. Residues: CASRHRQGPNYGYTF.